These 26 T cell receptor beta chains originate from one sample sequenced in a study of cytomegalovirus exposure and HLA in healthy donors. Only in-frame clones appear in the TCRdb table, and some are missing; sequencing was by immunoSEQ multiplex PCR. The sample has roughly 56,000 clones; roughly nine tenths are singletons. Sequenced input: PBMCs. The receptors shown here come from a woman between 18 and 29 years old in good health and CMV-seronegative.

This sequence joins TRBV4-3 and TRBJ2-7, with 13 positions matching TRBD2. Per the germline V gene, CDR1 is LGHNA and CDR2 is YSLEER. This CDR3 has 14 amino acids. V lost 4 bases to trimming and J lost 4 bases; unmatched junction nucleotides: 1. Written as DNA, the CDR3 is TGCGCCAGCAGCCGGACTAGCGGGGGTTACGAGCAGTACTTC. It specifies CASSRTSGGYEQYF.

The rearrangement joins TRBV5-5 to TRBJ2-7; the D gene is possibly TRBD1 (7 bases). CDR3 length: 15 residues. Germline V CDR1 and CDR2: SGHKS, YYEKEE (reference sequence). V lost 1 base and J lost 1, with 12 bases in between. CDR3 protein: CASSLYAGGSYEQYF. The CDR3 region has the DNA TGTGCCAGCAGCTTGTACGCAGGGGGGTCCTACGAGCAGTACTTC. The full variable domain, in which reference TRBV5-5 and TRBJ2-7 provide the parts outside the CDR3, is DAGVTQSPTHLIKTRGQQVTLRCSPISGHKSVSWYQQVLGQGPQFIFQYYEKEERGRGNFPDRFSARQFPNYSSELNVNALLLGDSALYLCASSLYAGGSYEQYFGPGTRLTVT.

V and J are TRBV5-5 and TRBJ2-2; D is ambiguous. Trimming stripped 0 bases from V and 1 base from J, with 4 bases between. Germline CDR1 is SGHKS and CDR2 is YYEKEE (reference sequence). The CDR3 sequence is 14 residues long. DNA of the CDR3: TGTGCCAGCAGCTTGGGGCAGAACACCGGGGAGCTGTTTTTT. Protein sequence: CASSLGQNTGELFF.

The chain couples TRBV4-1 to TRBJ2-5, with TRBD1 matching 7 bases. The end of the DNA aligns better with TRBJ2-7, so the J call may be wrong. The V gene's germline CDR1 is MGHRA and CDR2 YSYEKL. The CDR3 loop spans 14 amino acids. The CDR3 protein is CASSRPGQTYEQYF. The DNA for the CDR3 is TGCGCCAGCAGCCGCCCGGGACAGACCTACGAGCAGTACTTC.

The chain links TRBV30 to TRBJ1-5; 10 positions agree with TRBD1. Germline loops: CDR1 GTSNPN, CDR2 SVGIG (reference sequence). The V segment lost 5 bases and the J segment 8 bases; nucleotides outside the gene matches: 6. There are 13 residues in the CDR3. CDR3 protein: CAWDRGRAEPQHF. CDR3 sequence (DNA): TGTGCCTGGGACAGGGGGCGTGCAGAGCCCCAGCATTTT.

In DNA form, the CDR3 reads TGTGCCAGCAGCGGGCTGACAGGGGGCGTTGGGGCCAACGTCCTGACTTTC. Amino acids: CASSGLTGGVGANVLTF. The chain uses TRBV9 and TRBJ2-6; 10 bases map to TRBD1. J gave up 3 bases and V 3 bases, and 6 bases lay outside the gene matches. In germline, CDR1 is SGDLS, CDR2 YYNGEE. The CDR3 has 17 residues.

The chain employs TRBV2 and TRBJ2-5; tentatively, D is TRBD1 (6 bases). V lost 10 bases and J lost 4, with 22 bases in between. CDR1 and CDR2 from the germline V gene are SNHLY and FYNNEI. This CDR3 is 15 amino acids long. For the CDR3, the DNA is TGTGCCACCGCACTAGGGGGAGCGGCGGCAGAGACCCAGTACTTC. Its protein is CATALGGAAAETQYF.

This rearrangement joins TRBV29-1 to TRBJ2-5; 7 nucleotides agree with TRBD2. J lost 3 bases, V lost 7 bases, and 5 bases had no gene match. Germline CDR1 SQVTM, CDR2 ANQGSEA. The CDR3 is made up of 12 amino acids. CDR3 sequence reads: CSGEGLEETQYF. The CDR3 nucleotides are TGCAGCGGGGAGGGGTTGGAAGAGACCCAGTACTTC.

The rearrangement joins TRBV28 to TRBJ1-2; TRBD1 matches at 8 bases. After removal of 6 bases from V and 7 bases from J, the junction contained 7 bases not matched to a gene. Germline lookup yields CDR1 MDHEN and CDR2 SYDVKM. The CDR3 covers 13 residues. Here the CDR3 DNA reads TGTGCCAGCAGCTCCGGACAGGGCCCTGGCTACACCTTC. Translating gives CASSSGQGPGYTF.

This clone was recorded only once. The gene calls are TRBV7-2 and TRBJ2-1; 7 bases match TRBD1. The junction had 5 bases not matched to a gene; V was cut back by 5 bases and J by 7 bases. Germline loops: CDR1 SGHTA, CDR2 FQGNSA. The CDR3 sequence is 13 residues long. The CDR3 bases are TGTGCCAGCAGCGGAAAGGGACAGAATGAGCAGTTCTTC. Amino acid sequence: CASSGKGQNEQFF.

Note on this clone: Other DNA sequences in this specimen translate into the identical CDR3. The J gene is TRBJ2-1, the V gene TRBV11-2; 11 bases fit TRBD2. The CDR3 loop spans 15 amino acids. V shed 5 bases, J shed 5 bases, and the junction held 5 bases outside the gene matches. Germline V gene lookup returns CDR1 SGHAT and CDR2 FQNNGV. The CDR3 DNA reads TGTGCCAGCAGCACACGACTAGCGGGGAACAATGAGCAGTTCTTC. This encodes CASSTRLAGNNEQFF.

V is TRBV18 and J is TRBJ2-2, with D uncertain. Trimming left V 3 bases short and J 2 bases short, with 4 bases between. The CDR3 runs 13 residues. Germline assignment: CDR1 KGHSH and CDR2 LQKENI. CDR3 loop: CASSPGNTGELFF. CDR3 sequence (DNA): TGTGCCAGCTCACCGGGCAACACCGGGGAGCTGTTTTTT.

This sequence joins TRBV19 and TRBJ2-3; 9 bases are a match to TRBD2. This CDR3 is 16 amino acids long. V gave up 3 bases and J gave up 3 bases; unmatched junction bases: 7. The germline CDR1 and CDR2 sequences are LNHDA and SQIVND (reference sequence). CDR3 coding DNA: TGTGCCAGTAGTATCGAAGCGGGGGGTAGGACAGATACGCAGTATTTT. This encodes CASSIEAGGRTDTQYF.

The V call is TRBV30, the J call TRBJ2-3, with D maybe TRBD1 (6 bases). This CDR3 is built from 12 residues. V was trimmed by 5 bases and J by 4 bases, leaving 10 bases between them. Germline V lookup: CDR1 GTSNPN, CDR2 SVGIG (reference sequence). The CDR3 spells CAWGGGADTQYF. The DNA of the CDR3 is TGTGCCTGGGGGGGCGGAGCAGATACGCAGTATTTT.

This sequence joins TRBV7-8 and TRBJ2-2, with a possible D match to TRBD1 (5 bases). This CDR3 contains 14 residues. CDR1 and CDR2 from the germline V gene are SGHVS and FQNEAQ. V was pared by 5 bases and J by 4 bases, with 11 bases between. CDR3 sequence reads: CASSPDRRTGELFF. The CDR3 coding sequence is TGTGCCAGCAGCCCTGACAGACGCACCGGGGAGCTGTTTTTT.

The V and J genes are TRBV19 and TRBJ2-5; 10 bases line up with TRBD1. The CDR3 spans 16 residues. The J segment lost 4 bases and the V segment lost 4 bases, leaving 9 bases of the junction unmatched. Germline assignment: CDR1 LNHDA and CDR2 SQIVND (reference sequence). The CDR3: CASSTPGQGRRETQYF. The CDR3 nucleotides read TGTGCCAGTAGTACGCCGGGACAGGGGCGACGAGAGACCCAGTACTTC.

CDR3 bases: TGTGCCAGCAGCTCTCTGGCACGCTACGAGCAGTACTTC. Translated, it gives CASSSLARYEQYF. The chain is built from TRBV7-2 and TRBJ2-7; D is ambiguous. The CDR3 has 13 residues. V was pared by 4 bases and J by 3 bases, with 10 bases between. The germline gives CDR1 SGHTA, CDR2 FQGNSA.

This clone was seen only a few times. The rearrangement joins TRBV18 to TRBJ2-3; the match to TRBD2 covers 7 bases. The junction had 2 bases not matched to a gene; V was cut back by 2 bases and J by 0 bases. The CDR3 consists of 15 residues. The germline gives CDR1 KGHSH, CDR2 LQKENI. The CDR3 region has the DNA TGTGCCAGCTCACCAGCTAGCGGAAGCACAGATACGCAGTATTTT. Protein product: CASSPASGSTDTQYF. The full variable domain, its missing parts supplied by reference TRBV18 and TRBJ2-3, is NAGVMQNPRHLVRRRGQEARLRCSPMKGHSHVYWYRQLPEEGLKFMVYLQKENIIDESGMPKERFSAEFPKEGPSILRIQQVVRGDSAAYFCASSPASGSTDTQYFGPGTRLTVL.

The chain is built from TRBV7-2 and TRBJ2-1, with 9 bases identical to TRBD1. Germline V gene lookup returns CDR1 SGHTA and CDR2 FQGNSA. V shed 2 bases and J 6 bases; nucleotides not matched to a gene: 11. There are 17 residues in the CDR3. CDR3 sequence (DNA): TGTGCCAGCAGCTTAAGTGGGACCGGGACAGGGAGCAATGAGCAGTTCTTC. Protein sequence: CASSLSGTGTGSNEQFF.

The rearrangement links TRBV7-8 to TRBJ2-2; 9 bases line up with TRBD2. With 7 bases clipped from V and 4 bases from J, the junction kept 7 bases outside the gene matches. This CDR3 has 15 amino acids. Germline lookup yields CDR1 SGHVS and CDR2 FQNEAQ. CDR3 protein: CASTKVRGGTGELFF. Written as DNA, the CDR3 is TGTGCCAGCACCAAAGTGCGGGGGGGCACCGGGGAGCTGTTTTTT.

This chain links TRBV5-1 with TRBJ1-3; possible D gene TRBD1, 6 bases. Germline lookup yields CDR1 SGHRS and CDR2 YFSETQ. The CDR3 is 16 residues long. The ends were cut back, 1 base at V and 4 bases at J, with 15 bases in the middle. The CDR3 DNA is TGCGCCAGCAGCTTGTATCCAGGGGTGACGGGAAACACCATATATTTT. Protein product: CASSLYPGVTGNTIYF.

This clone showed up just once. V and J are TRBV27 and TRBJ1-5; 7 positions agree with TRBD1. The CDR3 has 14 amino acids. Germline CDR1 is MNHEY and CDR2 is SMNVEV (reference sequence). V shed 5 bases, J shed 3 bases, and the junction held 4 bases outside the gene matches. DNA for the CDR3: TGTGCCAGCAGTCTACAGGGGTCCAATCAGCCCCAGCATTTT. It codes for CASSLQGSNQPQHF.

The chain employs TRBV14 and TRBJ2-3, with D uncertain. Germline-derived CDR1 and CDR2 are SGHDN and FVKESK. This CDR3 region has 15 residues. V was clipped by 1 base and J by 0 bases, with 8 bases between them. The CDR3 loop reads CASSQGETSTDTQYF. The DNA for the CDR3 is TGTGCCAGCAGCCAAGGAGAGACTAGCACAGATACGCAGTATTTT.

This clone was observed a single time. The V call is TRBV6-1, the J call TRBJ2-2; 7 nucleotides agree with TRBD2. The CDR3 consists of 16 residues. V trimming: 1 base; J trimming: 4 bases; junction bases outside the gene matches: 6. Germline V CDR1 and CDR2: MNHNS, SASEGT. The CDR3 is CASSEVVAGSTGELFF. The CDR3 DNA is TGTGCCAGCAGTGAAGTCGTAGCGGGCAGCACCGGGGAGCTGTTTTTT.

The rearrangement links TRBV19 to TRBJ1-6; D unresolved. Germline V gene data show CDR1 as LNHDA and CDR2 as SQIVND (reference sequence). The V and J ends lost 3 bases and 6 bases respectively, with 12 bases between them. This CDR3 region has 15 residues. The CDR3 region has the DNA TGTGCCAGTAGTATCGAAAAACAGCTTAATTCACCCCTCCACTTT. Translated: CASSIEKQLNSPLHF.

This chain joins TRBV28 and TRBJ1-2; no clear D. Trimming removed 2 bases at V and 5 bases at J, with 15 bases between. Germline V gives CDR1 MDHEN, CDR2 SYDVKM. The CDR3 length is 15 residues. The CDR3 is CASSLAGSGIYGYTF. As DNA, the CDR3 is TGTGCCAGCAGTTTAGCTGGGAGCGGGATTTATGGCTACACCTTC.